These T cell receptor beta chains were read from a single sample in a study of blood T cell repertoires in COVID-19. Sequenced by immunoSEQ multiplex PCR; TCRdb stores in-frame clones only, minus some. The table lists 120,000 to 150,000 clones, 65% to 85% of them singletons. Material: peripheral blood. These receptor sequences come from a woman aged 50 to 65 with acute or convalescent COVID-19. CDR3s include the opening cysteine and the closing phenylalanine or tryptophan. A D gene is named only where the DNA matches it firmly. The size field is filled for only some rows; it gives once, few, many or a size class.

>TRBV6-2/TRBV6-3|NA|TRBJ2-4|NA
CASSPTAGTKNIQYF
TGTGCCAGCAGTCCCACCGCAGGAACCAAAAACATTCAGTACTTC
>TRBV19|NA|TRBJ2-1|TRBD2
CASSPPSGGYNEQFF
TGTGCCAGTAGTCCTCCTAGCGGGGGATACAATGAGCAGTTCTTC
>TRBV2|NA|TRBJ1-1|NA
CASRTFPVNTEAFF
TGTGCCAGCAGGACTTTTCCCGTGAACACTGAAGCTTTCTTT
>TRBV10-2|few|TRBJ2-1|TRBD2
CASRAGGINNEQFF
TGCGCCAGCAGAGCGGGGGGGATTAACAATGAGCAGTTCTTC
>TRBV6-2/TRBV6-3|NA|TRBJ1-2|NA
CASSFGSEGYSSYGYTF
TGTGCCAGCAGTTTCGGGAGCGAAGGGTACTCGTCCTATGGCTACACCTTC
>TRBV9|once|TRBJ2-7|NA
CASSPGPGGDYEQYF
TGTGCCAGCAGCCCAGGACCGGGCGGGGACTACGAGCAGTACTTC
>TRBV30|NA|TRBJ1-5|NA
CAWIKQAGNQPQHF
TGTGCCTGGATCAAACAGGCTGGGAATCAGCCCCAGCATTTT
>TRBV3-1/TRBV3-2|NA|TRBJ2-1|NA
CASSQVTGPAGNEQFF
TGTGCCAGCAGCCAAGTGACAGGCCCTGCAGGGAATGAGCAGTTCTTC
>TRBV3-1/TRBV3-2|NA|TRBJ1-3|NA
CASSQARGKGNTIYF
TGTGCCAGCAGCCAAGCCAGGGGAAAAGGAAACACCATATATTTT
>TRBV2|once|TRBJ1-4|NA
CASSEAGSYNEKLFF
TGTGCCAGCAGTGAGGCAGGAAGTTATAATGAAAAACTGTTTTTT
>TRBV5-1|NA|TRBJ2-3|TRBD2
CASSPGTSGYTDTQYF
TGCGCCAGCAGCCCCGGGACTAGCGGCTACACAGATACGCAGTATTTT
>TRBV11-2|NA|TRBJ1-3|NA
CASSFLGGSTSGNTIYF
TGTGCCAGCAGCTTTCTGGGGGGGTCTACCTCTGGAAACACCATATATTTT
>TRBV3-1/TRBV3-2|once|TRBJ2-7|NA
CASSQDPAGISYEQYF
TGTGCCAGCAGCCAAGATCCCGCAGGGATCTCGTACGAGCAGTACTTC
>TRBV5-1|once|TRBJ2-1|NA
CASSRGLNYEQFF
TGCGCCAGCAGCAGGGGACTGAACTATGAGCAGTTCTTC
>TRBV5-1|NA|TRBJ2-2|TRBD2
CASSTGLASTGELFF
TGCGCCAGCAGCACCGGACTAGCAAGCACCGGGGAGCTGTTTTTT
>TRBV7-2|few|TRBJ1-4|NA
CASSISSVRVEKLFF
TGTGCCAGCAGCATCTCTTCGGTGCGAGTTGAAAAACTGTTTTTT
>TRBV14|NA|TRBJ2-5|NA
CASSEGSWVSEGEETQYF
TGTGCCAGCAGCGAAGGATCGTGGGTCTCCGAGGGGGAAGAGACCCAGTACTTC
>TRBV6-2/TRBV6-3|NA|TRBJ2-5|NA
CASSVRVLQETQYF
TGTGCCAGCAGTGTTCGGGTCCTCCAAGAGACCCAGTACTTC
>TRBV5-1|NA|TRBJ1-5|NA
CAACLGPTDQPQHF
TGCGCCGCGTGCCTGGGGCCAACGGATCAGCCCCAGCATTTT
>TRBV2|NA|TRBJ1-4|NA
CASSVEGRHEKLFF
TGTGCCAGCAGTGTTGAGGGGAGGCATGAAAAACTGTTTTTT
>TRBV7-2|NA|TRBJ2-5|NA
CASSFQGSDETQYF
TGTGCCAGCAGCTTCCAGGGGAGCGACGAGACCCAGTACTTC
>TRBV11-2|NA|TRBJ1-1|NA
CASSYTGNHEAFF
TGTGCCAGCAGTTATACAGGGAACCATGAAGCTTTCTTT
>TRBV11-3|NA|TRBJ2-1|TRBD2
CASSQTSGGSYNEQFF
TGTGCCAGCAGCCAAACTAGCGGGGGCTCCTACAATGAGCAGTTCTTC
>TRBV9|NA|TRBJ2-3|TRBD2
CASSGSGGATDTQYF
TGTGCCAGCAGCGGAAGCGGGGGGGCTACAGATACGCAGTATTTT
>TRBV24-1|once|TRBJ1-4|TRBD1
CATSDTGGTVEKLFF
TGTGCCACCAGTGATACAGGGGGCACGGTTGAAAAACTGTTTTTT
>TRBV2|few|TRBJ2-7|TRBD1
CASSGSSGGDEQYF
TGTGCCAGCAGTGGATCCTCAGGGGGTGACGAGCAGTACTTC
>TRBV14|NA|TRBJ1-3|TRBD1
CASSHPGQGSSGNTIYF
TGTGCCAGCAGCCACCCGGGACAGGGGTCCTCTGGAAACACCATATATTTT
>TRBV5-5|NA|TRBJ2-1|TRBD2
CASSQAPTSEYNEQFF
TGTGCCAGCAGCCAGGCACCGACTAGCGAGTACAATGAGCAGTTCTTC
>TRBV2|NA|TRBJ2-1|TRBD1
CASTGTGANNEQFF
TGTGCCAGCACGGGGACAGGGGCTAACAATGAGCAGTTCTTC
>TRBV28|NA|TRBJ2-3|TRBD2
CASGGLAGDTDTQYF
TGTGCCAGCGGTGGGTTGGCGGGAGACACAGATACGCAGTATTTT
>TRBV28|NA|TRBJ1-2|TRBD1
CASGWTGGSYGYTF
TGTGCCAGCGGATGGACAGGGGGGTCCTATGGCTACACCTTC
>TRBV10-3|NA|TRBJ1-5|TRBD1
CAISREWALTGGKENQPQHF
TGTGCCATCAGCCGTGAGTGGGCCTTGACAGGGGGCAAGGAAAATCAGCCCCAGCATTTT
>TRBV6-5|NA|TRBJ2-3|TRBD2
CATSAAGGTDTQYF
TGTGCCACCTCGGCTGCGGGGGGCACAGATACGCAGTATTTT
>TRBV12-3/TRBV12-4|NA|TRBJ1-5|TRBD1
CASSQGGIQPQHF
TGTGCCAGCAGTCAGGGGGGAATTCAGCCCCAGCATTTT